These 12 T cell receptor beta chains were sequenced from one sample in a study of response to subunit inactivated influenza vaccine. TCRdb analysed the RT-PCR reads with MiXCR anew, one entry per CDR3 protein. The data contain 610,000 or so distinct CDR3 sequences, about 14% of them singletons. Sequenced material: PBMCs from blood, taken 11 to 12 days after vaccination. Receptor source: a man aged 45 to 65 who received an inactivated influenza vaccine.

This clonotype was found a few times. V is TRBV20-1 and J is TRBJ2-1, with TRBD2 matching over 14 bases. Germline CDR1 reads DFQATT; CDR2 reads SNEGSKA (reference sequence). The CDR3 spans 18 residues. J lost 0 bases, V lost 3 bases, and 7 bases had no gene match. The CDR3 is CSARAGTSGSPSYNEQFF. The CDR3 nucleotides are TGCAGTGCTAGGGCCGGGACTAGCGGGAGCCCCTCCTACAATGAGCAGTTCTTC.

This clonotype was found many times. The rearrangement joins TRBV5-1 to TRBJ2-3, with 8 bases fitting TRBD1. Trimming cost V 4 bases and J 3 bases; bases outside gene matches: 10. Germline V gene data show CDR1 as SGHRS and CDR2 as YFSETQ. The length of the CDR3 is 16 residues. The CDR3 region is CASSIGQGSYTDTQYF. In DNA, the CDR3 is TGCGCCAGCAGCATAGGACAGGGATCGTATACAGATACGCAGTATTTT.

This chain links TRBV6-2 or TRBV6-3 with TRBJ1-5; tentatively, D is TRBD1 (5 bases). The length of the CDR3 is 16 residues. V lost 6 bases to trimming and J lost 2 bases, with 17 bases between them. CDR1 is MNHEY, CDR2 SVGEGT, per germline. The CDR3 here is CASSPRGSWGNQPQHF. The CDR3 DNA reads TGTGCCAGCAGCCCCCGGGGGAGCTGGGGCAATCAGCCCCAGCATTTT.

The genes are TRBV11-2 and TRBJ1-4, with D tentatively TRBD1 (5 bases). V was cut by 4 bases and J by 1 base, with 13 bases left in between. The germline V gene encodes CDR1 SGHAT and CDR2 FQNNGV. The CDR3 contains 16 residues. The CDR3 DNA is TGTGCCAGCAGCTCCTTACAGACAGTAACTAATGAAAAACTGTTTTTT. It encodes CASSSLQTVTNEKLFF.

The V gene is TRBV7-2, the J gene TRBJ2-7, with a weak D call TRBD1 (6 bases). Germline CDR1 reads SGHTA; CDR2 reads FQGNSA. The germline V and J ends were trimmed by 1 base and 6 bases, with 16 bases remaining between them. This CDR3 comprises 15 residues. The DNA of the CDR3 is TGTGCCAGCAGCTTAGAGGCAGGGGATTTCTCCGAGCAGTACTTC. Its translation is CASSLEAGDFSEQYF.

The genes are TRBV5-1 and TRBJ2-3; D possibly corresponds to TRBD2 (5 bases). CDR1 is SGHRS and CDR2 is YFSETQ in the germline V gene. The CDR3 is 14 amino acids. Trimming left V 2 bases short and J 3 bases short, with 10 bases between. CDR3 in amino acids: CASSFLAPTDTQYF. The CDR3, as DNA: TGCGCCAGCAGCTTCCTAGCTCCGACAGATACGCAGTATTTT.

This clonotype was picked up a small number of times. This chain links TRBV6-5 with TRBJ2-3; D gene unclear. The CDR3 runs to 17 residues. Trimming left V 1 base short and J 2 bases short, with 16 bases between. From germline, CDR1 is MNHEY and CDR2 SVGAGI. In DNA, the CDR3 is TGTGCCAGCAGTTACTTTTGGGCAGTCGATTCCACAGATACGCAGTATTTT. Its protein product is CASSYFWAVDSTDTQYF.

This clonotype was observed many times. The chain carries TRBV5-1 and TRBJ2-7, with 11 bases lining up with TRBD2. Trimming took 4 bases from V and 1 from J; bases not matched to a gene: 7. The CDR3 length is 16 residues. CDR1 SGHRS and CDR2 YFSETQ come from the germline V gene. Here the CDR3 reads CASSNPTSGSSYEQYF. CDR3 nucleotides: TGCGCCAGCAGCAATCCCACTAGCGGGAGTTCCTACGAGCAGTACTTC.

V gene TRBV9 combines with J gene TRBJ2-3; D call uncertain. Germline-derived CDR1 and CDR2 are SGDLS and YYNGEE. This CDR3 region has 15 residues. Trimming stripped 2 bases from V and 2 bases from J, with 12 bases between. In DNA, the CDR3 is TGTGCCAGCAGCGTCGAGCACCTTAACACAGATACGCAGTATTTT. Translation gives CASSVEHLNTDTQYF.

The chain employs TRBV7-2 and TRBJ2-1; the D is unclear. Trimming stripped 1 base from V and 4 bases from J, with 11 bases between. Germline loops: CDR1 SGHTA, CDR2 FQGNSA. The CDR3 has 15 amino acids. The CDR3 is CASSLEVGPYNEQFF. CDR3 nucleotides: TGTGCCAGCAGCTTAGAGGTAGGCCCGTACAATGAGCAGTTCTTC. Complete variable domain (other parts from reference TRBV7-2 and TRBJ2-1): GAGVSQSPSNKVTEKGKDVELRCDPISGHTALYWYRQSLGQGLEFLIYFQGNSAPDKSGLPSDRFSAERTGGSVSTLTIQRTQQEDSAVYLCASSLEVGPYNEQFFGPGTRLTVL.

The DNA of the CDR3 is TGTGCCAGCAGCCCTAGCGGGGGATTGGCAGATACGCAGTATTTT. As protein: CASSPSGGLADTQYF. The chain links TRBV9 to TRBJ2-3; 10 bases align to TRBD2. The V segment lost 4 bases and the J segment 4 bases; nucleotides outside the gene matches: 6. Germline V CDR1 and CDR2: SGDLS, YYNGEE. The CDR3 totals 15 residues.

The CDR3 DNA is TGTGCCAGCTCACCGCGAGGGGCACAAGAGACCCAGTACTTC. Its translation: CASSPRGAQETQYF. The chain joins TRBV18 to TRBJ2-5; perhaps D is TRBD1 or TRBD2 (5 bases each). This CDR3 comprises 14 residues. CDR1 and CDR2 (germline): KGHSH, LQKENI. The V end lost 3 bases, the J end lost 2 bases, and 10 bases lay between the germline ends.